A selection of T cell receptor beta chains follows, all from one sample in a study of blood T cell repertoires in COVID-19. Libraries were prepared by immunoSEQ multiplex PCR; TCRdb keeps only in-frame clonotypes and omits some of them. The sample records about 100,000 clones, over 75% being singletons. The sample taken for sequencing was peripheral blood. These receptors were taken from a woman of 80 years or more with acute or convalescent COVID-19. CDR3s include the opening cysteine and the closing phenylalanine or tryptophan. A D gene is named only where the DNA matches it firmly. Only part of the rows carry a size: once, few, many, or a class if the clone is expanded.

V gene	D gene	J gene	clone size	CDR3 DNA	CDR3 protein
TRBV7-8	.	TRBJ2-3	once	TGTGCCAGCAGCCCGGTGGGAGGAGATACGCAGTATTTT	CASSPVGGDTQYF
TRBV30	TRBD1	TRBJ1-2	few	TGTGCCTGGAACAGACAGGGGGCGGGCTATGGCTACACCTTC	CAWNRQGAGYGYTF
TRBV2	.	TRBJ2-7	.	TGTGCCAGCAGATGGGACATTTCCTACGAGCAGTACTTC	CASRWDISYEQYF
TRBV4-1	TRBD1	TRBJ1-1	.	TGCGCCAGCAGCCAAGGAGGGACAGGGTCGGGGGCTGAAGCTTTCTTT	CASSQGGTGSGAEAFF
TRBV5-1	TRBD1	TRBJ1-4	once	TGCGCCAGCAGCTTGGGCCAGGGGGCCAGTAATGAAAAACTGTTTTTT	CASSLGQGASNEKLFF
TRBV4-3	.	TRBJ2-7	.	TGCGCCAGCAGCCAAGAAGTTGCACAGACTACCTACGAGCAGTACTTC	CASSQEVAQTTYEQYF
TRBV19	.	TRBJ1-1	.	TGTGCCAGTAGTATATATAACACTGAAGCTTTCTTT	CASSIYNTEAFF
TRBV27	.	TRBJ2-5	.	TGTGCCAGCAGTTTATGGGCAGGCAACCAAGAGACCCAGTACTTC	CASSLWAGNQETQYF
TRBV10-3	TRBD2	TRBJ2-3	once	TGTGCCATCAGTGAGTCGGGGCTAGCGGGGGCAGATACGCAGTATTTT	CAISESGLAGADTQYF
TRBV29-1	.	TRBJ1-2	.	TGCAGCGTGGAATCGACAGGCTTGGGGATTTGGGGCTACACCTTC	CSVESTGLGIWGYTF
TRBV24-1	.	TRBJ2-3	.	TGTGCCACCAGTGATTTAGTAGAGGGGCAGTATTTT	CATSDLVEGQYF
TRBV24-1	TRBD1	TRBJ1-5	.	TGTGCCACCAGTGCGAGGACAGGCGGCAATCAGCCCCAGCATTTT	CATSARTGGNQPQHF
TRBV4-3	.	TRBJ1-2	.	TGCGCCAGCAGCCAAGATTATGCACTTAACTATGGCTACACCTTC	CASSQDYALNYGYTF
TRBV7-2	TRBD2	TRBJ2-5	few	TGTGCCAGCGAGCCGGGGCTAGCGGGGGGGCTTTGGGAGACCCAGTACTTC	CASEPGLAGGLWETQYF
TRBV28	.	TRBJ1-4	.	TGTGCCAGCAGTTTACTGGACAGTGGGGAAAAACTGTTTTTT	CASSLLDSGEKLFF
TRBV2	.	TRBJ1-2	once	TGTGCCAGCAGTGAAGGGGGCCGCGGCTACACCTTC	CASSEGGRGYTF
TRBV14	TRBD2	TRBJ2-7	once	TGTGCCAGCAGCCGACTAGCGGGGGCAGGGCGCGAGCAGTACTTC	CASSRLAGAGREQYF
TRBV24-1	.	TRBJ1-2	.	TGTGCCACCAGTGGAGGCAGCTTCTATGGCTACACCTTC	CATSGGSFYGYTF
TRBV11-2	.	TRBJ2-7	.	TGTGCCAGCAGCCCCGTCGGGGGAGACGAGCAGTACTTC	CASSPVGGDEQYF
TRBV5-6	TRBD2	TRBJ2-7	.	TGTGCCAGCAGCACCATTCTAGCGGGGGTTACCTACGAGCAGTACTTC	CASSTILAGVTYEQYF
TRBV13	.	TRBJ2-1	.	TGTGCCAGCAGCTTAGGCGGGGGAGCCCGGGTTGAGCAGTTCTTC	CASSLGGGARVEQFF
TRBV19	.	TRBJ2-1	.	TGTGCCAGTAGCCTAGACCAAGCGGGGGCAGGGGGATACAATGAGCAGTTCTTC	CASSLDQAGAGGYNEQFF
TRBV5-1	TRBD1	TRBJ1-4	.	TGCGCCAGCAGCTCGACAGGGGTGTCTAATGAAAAACTGTTTTTT	CASSSTGVSNEKLFF
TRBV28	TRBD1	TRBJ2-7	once	TGTGCCAGCAGTTCCCCGCCCCAGGGGGTGTCCGAGCAGTACTTC	CASSSPPQGVSEQYF
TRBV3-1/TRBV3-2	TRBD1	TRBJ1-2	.	TGTGCCAGCAGCCAAGGCCTGACAGGGAGCTATGGCTACACCTTC	CASSQGLTGSYGYTF
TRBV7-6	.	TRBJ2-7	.	TGTGCCAGCAGCCCACGGACGGGAGCCTACGAGCAGTACTTC	CASSPRTGAYEQYF
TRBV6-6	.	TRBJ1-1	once	TGTGCCAGCATCGCACATGTCAACACTGAAGCTTTCTTT	CASIAHVNTEAFF
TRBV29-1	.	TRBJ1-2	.	TGCAGCGTTGAAGATGACAGTTTTAACTATGGCTACACCTTC	CSVEDDSFNYGYTF
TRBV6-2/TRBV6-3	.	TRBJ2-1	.	TGTGCCAGCAGTTACACGCAGGGGCGCCCCTCAAATGAGCAGTTCTTC	CASSYTQGRPSNEQFF
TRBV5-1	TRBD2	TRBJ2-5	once	TGCGCCAGCAGCTTGGGGACTAGACTGTACCAAGAGACCCAGTACTTC	CASSLGTRLYQETQYF
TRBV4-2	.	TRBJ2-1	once	TGTGCCAGCAGCCCCTACGGACTCAGCGGAGGTTTAGGGCAGTTCTTC	CASSPYGLSGGLGQFF
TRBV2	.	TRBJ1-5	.	TGTGCCAGCAGTGAACGACTAGCACCCGGAGGCGGTCAGCCCCAGCATTTT	CASSERLAPGGGQPQHF
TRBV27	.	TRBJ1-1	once	TGTGCCAGCAGTCAGGGTTTGCCCATCACTGAAGCTTTCTTT	CASSQGLPITEAFF